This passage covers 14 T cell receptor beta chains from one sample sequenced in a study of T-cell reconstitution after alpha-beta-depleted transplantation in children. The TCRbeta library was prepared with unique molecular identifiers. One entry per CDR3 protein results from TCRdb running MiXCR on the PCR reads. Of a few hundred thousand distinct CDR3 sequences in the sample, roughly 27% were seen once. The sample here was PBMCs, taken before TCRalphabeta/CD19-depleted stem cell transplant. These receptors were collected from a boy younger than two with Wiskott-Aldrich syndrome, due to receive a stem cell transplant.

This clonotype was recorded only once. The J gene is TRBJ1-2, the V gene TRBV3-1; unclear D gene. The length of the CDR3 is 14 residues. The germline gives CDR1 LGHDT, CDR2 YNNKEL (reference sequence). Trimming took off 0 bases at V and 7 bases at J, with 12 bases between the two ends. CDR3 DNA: TGTGCCAGCAGCCAAGATTGGGCGCGGAGTGGCTACACCTTC. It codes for CASSQDWARSGYTF.

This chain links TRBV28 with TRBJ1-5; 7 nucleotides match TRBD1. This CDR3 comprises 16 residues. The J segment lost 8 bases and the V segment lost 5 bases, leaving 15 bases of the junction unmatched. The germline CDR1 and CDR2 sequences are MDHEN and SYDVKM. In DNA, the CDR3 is TGTGCCAGCAGTCTTTGGTCCAGGGGGGGTGGTAAGCCCCAGCATTTT. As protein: CASSLWSRGGGKPQHF.

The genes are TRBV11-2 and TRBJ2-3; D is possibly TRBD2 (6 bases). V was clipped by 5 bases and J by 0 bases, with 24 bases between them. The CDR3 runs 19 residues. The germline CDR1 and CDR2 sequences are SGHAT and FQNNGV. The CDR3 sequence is CASSPTGPLAKGSTDTQYF. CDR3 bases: TGTGCCAGCAGCCCAACCGGCCCGCTAGCGAAGGGGAGCACAGATACGCAGTATTTT.

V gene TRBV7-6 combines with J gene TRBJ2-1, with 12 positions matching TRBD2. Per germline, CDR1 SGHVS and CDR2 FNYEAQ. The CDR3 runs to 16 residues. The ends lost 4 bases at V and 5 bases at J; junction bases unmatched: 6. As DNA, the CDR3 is TGTGCCAGCAGCTCGACTAGCGGGAGTTCCCACAATGAGCAGTTCTTC. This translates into CASSSTSGSSHNEQFF.

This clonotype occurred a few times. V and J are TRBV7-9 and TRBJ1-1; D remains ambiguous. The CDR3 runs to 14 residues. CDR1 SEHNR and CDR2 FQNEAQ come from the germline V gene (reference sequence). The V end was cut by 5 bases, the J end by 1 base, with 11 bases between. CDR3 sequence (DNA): TGTGCCAGCAGCCCTACGAGTAGGAACACTGAAGCTTTCTTT. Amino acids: CASSPTSRNTEAFF.

CDR3: CASSSQDTDTQYF. Here the CDR3 DNA reads TGTGCCAGCAGTTCGCAGGACACAGATACGCAGTATTTT. V and J are TRBV12-3 or TRBV12-4 and TRBJ2-3; D is undetermined. CDR3 size: 13 residues. V lost 4 bases and J lost 2, with 7 bases in between.

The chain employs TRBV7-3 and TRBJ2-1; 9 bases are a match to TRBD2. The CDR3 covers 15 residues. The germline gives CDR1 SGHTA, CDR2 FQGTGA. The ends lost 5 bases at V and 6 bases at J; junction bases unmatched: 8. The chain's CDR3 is CASSLRRTSVNEQFF. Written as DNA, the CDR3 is TGTGCCAGCAGCCTGAGACGGACTAGCGTCAATGAGCAGTTCTTC. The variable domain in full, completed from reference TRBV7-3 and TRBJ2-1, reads GAGVSQTPSNKVTEKGKYVELRCDPISGHTALYWYRQSLGQGPEFLIYFQGTGAADDSGLPNDRFFAVRPEGSVSTLKIQRTERGDSAVYLCASSLRRTSVNEQFFGPGTRLTVL.

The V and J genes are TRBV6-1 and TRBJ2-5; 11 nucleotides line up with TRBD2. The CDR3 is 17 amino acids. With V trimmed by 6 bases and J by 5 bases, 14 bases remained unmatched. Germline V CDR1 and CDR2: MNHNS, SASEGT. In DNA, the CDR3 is TGTGCCAGCAGCCTTAGCGGGAGGGTCCCGTTGGGGGAGACCCAGTACTTC. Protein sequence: CASSLSGRVPLGETQYF.

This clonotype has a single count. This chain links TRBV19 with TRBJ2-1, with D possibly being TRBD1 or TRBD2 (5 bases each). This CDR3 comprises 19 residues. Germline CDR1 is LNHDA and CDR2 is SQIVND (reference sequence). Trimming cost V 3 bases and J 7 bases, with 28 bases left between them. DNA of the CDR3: TGTGCCAGTAGTATTCGAGTCGGGACCACCCACCCTTCTAGAAATGAGCAGTTCTTC. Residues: CASSIRVGTTHPSRNEQFF.

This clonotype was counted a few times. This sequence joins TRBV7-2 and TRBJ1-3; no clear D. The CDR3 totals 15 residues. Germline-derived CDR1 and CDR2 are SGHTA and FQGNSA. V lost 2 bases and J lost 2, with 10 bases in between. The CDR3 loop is CASSLLGRAGNTIYF. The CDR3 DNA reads TGTGCCAGCAGCTTACTAGGGAGAGCTGGAAACACCATATATTTT.

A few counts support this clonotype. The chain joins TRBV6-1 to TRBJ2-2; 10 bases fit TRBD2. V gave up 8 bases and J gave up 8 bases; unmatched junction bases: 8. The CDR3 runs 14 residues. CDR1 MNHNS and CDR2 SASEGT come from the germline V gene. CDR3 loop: CASAELLAGGELFF. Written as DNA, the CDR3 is TGTGCCAGCGCCGAGTTACTAGCGGGAGGGGAGCTGTTTTTT.

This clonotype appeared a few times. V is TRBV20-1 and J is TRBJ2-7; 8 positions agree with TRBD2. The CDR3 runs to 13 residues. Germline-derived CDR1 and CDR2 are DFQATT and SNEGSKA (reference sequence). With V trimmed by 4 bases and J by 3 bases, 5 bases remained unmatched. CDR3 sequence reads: CSATAGVLYEQYF. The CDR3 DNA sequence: TGCAGTGCTACAGCGGGAGTCCTCTACGAGCAGTACTTC.

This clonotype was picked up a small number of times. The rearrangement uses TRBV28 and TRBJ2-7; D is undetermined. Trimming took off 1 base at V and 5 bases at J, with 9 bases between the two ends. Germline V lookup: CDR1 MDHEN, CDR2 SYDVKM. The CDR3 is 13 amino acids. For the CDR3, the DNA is TGTGCCAGCAGTTTATTTTCGGCAGACGAGCAGTACTTC. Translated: CASSLFSADEQYF.

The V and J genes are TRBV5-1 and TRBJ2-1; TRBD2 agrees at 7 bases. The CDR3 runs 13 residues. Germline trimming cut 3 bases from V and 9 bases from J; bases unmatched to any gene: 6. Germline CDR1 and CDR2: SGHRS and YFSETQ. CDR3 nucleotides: TGCGCCAGCAGCTCCTCCGGACTAGTTGAGCAGTTCTTC. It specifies CASSSSGLVEQFF. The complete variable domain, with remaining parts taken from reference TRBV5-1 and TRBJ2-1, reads KAGVTQTPRYLIKTRGQQVTLSCSPISGHRSVSWYQQTPGQGLQFLFEYFSETQRNKGNFPGRFSGRQFSNSRSEMNVSTLELGDSALYLCASSSSGLVEQFFGPGTRLTVL.